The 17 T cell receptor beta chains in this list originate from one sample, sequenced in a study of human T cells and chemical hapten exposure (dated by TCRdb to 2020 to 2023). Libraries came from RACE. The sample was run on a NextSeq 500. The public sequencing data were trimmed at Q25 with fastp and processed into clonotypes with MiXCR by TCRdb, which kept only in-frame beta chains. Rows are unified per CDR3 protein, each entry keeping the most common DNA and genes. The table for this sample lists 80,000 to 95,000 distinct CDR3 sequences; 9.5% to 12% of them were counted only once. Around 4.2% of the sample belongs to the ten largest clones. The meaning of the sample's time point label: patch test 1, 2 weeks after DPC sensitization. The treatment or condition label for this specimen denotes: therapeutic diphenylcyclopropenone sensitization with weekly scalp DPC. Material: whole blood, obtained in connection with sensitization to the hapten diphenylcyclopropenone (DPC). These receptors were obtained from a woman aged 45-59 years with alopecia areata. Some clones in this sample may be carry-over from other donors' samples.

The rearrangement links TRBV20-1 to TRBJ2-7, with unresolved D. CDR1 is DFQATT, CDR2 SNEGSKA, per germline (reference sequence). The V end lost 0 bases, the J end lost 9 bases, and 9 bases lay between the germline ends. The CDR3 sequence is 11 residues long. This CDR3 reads CSARDRASQYF. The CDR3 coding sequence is TGCAGTGCTAGAGATCGGGCCTCGCAGTACTTC.

The CDR3 DNA is TGTGCCAGCAGCGCCCAACAACAGGCTGGAAACACCATATATTTT. Translation gives CASSAQQQAGNTIYF. This chain links TRBV5-4 with TRBJ1-3; possible D gene TRBD1, 5 bases. CDR3 length: 15 residues. Germline CDR1 and CDR2: SGHNT and YYREEE (reference sequence). V was cut by 4 bases and J by 2 bases, with 13 bases left in between.

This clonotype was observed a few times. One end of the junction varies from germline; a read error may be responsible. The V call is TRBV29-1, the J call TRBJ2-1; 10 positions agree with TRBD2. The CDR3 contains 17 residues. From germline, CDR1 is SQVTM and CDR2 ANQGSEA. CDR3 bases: TGCAGCCTTGATGGGCTAGCGGGGGCCAGCTCCTACAATGAGCAGTTCTTC. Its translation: CSLDGLAGASSYNEQFF.

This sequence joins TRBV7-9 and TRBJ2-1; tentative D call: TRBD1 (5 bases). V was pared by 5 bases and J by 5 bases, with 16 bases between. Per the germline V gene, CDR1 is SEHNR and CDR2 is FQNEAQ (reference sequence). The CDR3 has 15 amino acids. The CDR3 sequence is CASSPMTAENNEQFF. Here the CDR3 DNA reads TGTGCCAGCAGCCCTATGACAGCCGAGAACAATGAGCAGTTCTTC.

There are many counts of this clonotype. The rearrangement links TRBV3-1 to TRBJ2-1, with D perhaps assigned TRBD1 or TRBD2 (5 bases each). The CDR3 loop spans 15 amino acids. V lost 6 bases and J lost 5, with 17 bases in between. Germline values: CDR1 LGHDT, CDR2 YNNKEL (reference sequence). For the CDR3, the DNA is TGTGCCAGCAGTGTCGGGACCCGAGGGGACAATGAGCAGTTCTTC. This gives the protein CASSVGTRGDNEQFF.

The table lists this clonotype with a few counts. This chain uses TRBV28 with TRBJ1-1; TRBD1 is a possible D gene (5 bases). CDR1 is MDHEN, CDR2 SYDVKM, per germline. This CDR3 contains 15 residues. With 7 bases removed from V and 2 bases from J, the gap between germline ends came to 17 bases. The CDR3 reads CASTLGSGGNTEAFF. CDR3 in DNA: TGTGCCAGCACCCTCGGATCGGGGGGAAACACTGAAGCTTTCTTT.

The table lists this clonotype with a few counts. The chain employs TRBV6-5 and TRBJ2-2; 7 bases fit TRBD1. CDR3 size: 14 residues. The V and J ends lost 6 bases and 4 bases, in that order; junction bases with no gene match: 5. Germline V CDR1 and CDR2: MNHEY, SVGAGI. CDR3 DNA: TGTGCCAGCAGCACAGGGGCGAGCACCGGGGAGCTGTTTTTT. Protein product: CASSTGASTGELFF.

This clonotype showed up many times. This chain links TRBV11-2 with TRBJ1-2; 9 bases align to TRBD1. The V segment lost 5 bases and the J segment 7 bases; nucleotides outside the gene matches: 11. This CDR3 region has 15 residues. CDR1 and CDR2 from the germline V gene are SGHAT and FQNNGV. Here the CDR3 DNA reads TGTGCCAGCAGCCCAAACCGGGACAGGGCAACTGGCTACACCTTC. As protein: CASSPNRDRATGYTF.

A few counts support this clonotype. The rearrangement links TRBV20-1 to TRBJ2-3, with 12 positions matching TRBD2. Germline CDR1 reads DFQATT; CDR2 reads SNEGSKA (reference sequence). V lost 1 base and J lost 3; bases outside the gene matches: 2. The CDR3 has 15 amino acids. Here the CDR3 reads CSARGTSGKTDTQYF. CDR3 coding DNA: TGCAGTGCTAGAGGGACTAGCGGGAAGACAGATACGCAGTATTTT.

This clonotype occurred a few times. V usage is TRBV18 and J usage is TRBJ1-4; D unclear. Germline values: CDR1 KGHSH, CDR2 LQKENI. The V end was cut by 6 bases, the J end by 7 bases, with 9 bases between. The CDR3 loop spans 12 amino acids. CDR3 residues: CASSPKGEKLFF. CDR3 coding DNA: TGTGCCAGCTCTCCGAAGGGTGAAAAACTGTTTTTT.

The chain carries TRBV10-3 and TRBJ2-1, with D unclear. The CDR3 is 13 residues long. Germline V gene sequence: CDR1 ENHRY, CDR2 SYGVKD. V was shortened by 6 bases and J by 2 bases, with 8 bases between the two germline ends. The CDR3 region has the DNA TGTGCCATCAGACCCGGGCCCTACAATGAGCAGTTCTTC. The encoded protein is CAIRPGPYNEQFF.

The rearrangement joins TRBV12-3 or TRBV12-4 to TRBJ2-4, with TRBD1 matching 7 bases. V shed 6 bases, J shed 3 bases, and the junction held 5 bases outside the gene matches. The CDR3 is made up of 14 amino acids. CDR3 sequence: CASRPRDSKNIQYF. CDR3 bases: TGTGCCAGCAGGCCGAGGGACAGCAAAAACATTCAGTACTTC.

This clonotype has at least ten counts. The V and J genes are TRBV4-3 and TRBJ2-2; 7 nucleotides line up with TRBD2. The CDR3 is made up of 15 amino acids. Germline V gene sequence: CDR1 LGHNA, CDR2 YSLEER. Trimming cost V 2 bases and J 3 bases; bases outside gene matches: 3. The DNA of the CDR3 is TGCGCCAGCAGCCAAATAGCGGGCTACACCGGGGAGCTGTTTTTT. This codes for CASSQIAGYTGELFF.

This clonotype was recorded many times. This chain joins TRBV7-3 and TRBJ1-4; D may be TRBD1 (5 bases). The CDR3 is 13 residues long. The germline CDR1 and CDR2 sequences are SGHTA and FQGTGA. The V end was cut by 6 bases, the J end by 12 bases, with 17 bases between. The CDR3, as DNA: TGTGCCAGCAGTACCGGGCCGGGGGAGGAACTGTTTTTT. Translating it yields CASSTGPGEELFF.

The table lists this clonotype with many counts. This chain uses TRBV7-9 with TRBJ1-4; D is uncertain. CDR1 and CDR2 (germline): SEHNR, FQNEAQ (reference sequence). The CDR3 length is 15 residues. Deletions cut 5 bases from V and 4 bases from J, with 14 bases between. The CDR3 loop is CASSADRFSNEKLFF. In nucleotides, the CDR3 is TGTGCCAGCAGCGCGGACCGATTCAGTAATGAAAAACTGTTTTTT.

The DNA for the CDR3 is TGTGCCAGCAGTTACGAATATATCCCGAGCTCCTACAATGAGCAGTTCTTC. Its translation is CASSYEYIPSSYNEQFF. V is TRBV6-2 or TRBV6-3 and J is TRBJ2-1; no clear D. The CDR3 loop spans 17 amino acids. Germline-derived CDR1 and CDR2 are MNHEY and SVGEGT. Trimming left V 2 bases short and J 0 bases short, with 14 bases between.

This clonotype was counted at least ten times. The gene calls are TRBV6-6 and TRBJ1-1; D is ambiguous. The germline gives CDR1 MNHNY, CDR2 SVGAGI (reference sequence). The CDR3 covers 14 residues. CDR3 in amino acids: CAAVRGVLNTEAFF. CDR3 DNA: TGTGCAGCCGTTCGTGGGGTCCTGAACACTGAAGCTTTCTTT.